This T cell receptor beta chain was identified in a study of blood T cell repertoires in COVID-19. This CDR3 region has 15 residues. The V gene lost 8 bases and the J gene lost 1 base, with 17 bases spanning the gap. Germline V gene sequence: CDR1 SNHLY, CDR2 FYNNEI. Only in-frame clones appear in the TCRdb table, and some are missing; sequencing was by immunoSEQ multiplex PCR. Of about 320,000 clones in the sample, 70% to 90% were seen once. The source is a human donor in a cohort sampled during active COVID-19. The chain couples TRBV2 to TRBJ1-1; weak D call: TRBD1 (5 bases). Source material: peripheral blood. CDR3 in amino acids: CASRAWGGGNTEAFF. The CDR3, as DNA: TGTGCCAGCCGAGCTTGGGGGGGTGGGAACACTGAAGCTTTCTTT.